This T cell receptor beta chain came from a study of vaccination and CD4 T cells after COVID-19 (dated 2022 in TCRdb). About the full investigation: SARS-CoV-2 positivity had been established in the convalescent patients by nasal swab PCR, and mild disease was recorded in several of these patients and severe disease in one. The convalescent cohort included six males and four females, with two Hispanic individuals, seven Caucasians, two Asians and one multiracial person. Participants received two doses of either the Pfizer-BioNTech BNT162b2 vaccine (n=8) or the Moderna mRNA-1273 vaccine (n=2). Post-COVID blood samples were collected from convalescent patients a median of approximately 100 days after diagnosis, with a range of roughly 30 to 161 days. The time from the second vaccine dose to post-vaccine blood sampling had a median of roughly 70 days and ranged from about 14 to 250 days. Overlapping spike peptide pools from SARS-CoV-2 and from the common cold coronaviruses HCoV-NL63, HCoV-OC43 and HCoV-229E were used as culture stimuli. As controls, cultures received a CEFX viral epitope pool (the positive control), an HIV-1 Nef peptide pool (the negative control), or no peptide at all. In around 9 COVID-19 convalescent patients and a handful of infection-naive healthy vaccine recipients, researchers compared the spike-specific CD4+ TCR repertoire from before mRNA vaccination with the repertoire from after. What the work shows at the level of the full study, not this receptor alone: Of the vaccine-specific clones in convalescent patients, 304 of 307, or nearly all, reacted only to SARS-CoV-2 spike and did not cross-react with common cold coronaviruses. Among the post-vaccine SARS-CoV-2-reactive clones in convalescent patients, a median around 86% showed up only after vaccination, which suggests vaccine-specific priming. The study included relatively few convalescent patients and did not analyze early timepoints after natural infection. Although the median number of SARS-CoV-2-reactive clonotypes went up from around 19 after infection to 35 to 40 after vaccination, the increase was not significant.

This clonotype showed up just a few times. It has no known antigen specificity. Base-call qualities are not available, and no considerably larger clone is one nucleotide away. Preparation of the library involved PCR. DNA from cultured CD4+ T cells underwent TCR sequencing with the Oncomine TCR Beta short-read assay at the Johns Hopkins FTIC core. The QIAamp micro DNA kit was used to extract genomic DNA from the cultured CD4+ T cells. Oncomine TCR Beta libraries from cultured CD4+ T cells were pooled using unique dual indexes and sequenced on an Illumina iSeq 100. As for the authors' bioinformatics: Non-productive sequences were filtered out, and CDR3s that did not start with C, did not end with F or W, or were shorter than 7 amino acids were discarded. The MANAFEST web application identified antigen-specific clonotypes by comparing peptide-stimulated wells against reference wells and other culture wells. An FDR below 0.05, an odds ratio above 5, and a productive frequency above 0.1% in at least two of three replicate wells were required for clones to be considered positive. A clonotype was classed as cross-reactive if the clonotype showed significant expansion both in SARS-CoV-2 spike wells and in at least one common cold coronavirus spike condition. Similarity between CDR3 sequences was evaluated in R version 3.6.1 using Levenshtein distances (stringdist) and unrooted phylogenetic trees (ape). The public sequencing data were trimmed at Q25 with fastp and processed into clonotypes with MiXCR by TCRdb, which kept only in-frame beta chains. Each CDR3 protein gets just one entry, which takes the most common genes and DNA from the rows behind it. TCRdb, not the original authors, processed these V and J calls. For this sample there are 4,000 to 4,500 distinct CDR3 sequences; less than 25% appear just once. Around 59% of the sample lies in the top ten.

CDR1 ENHRY and CDR2 SYGVKD are derived from the germline V gene. Counted from cysteine to phenylalanine, this CDR3 has 14 amino acids. Just the 42-base CDR3 DNA is kept, in frame starting at base 1. V loses 7 bases, J loses 6 bases, and the germline ends lie 18 bases apart. The meaning of the sample's treatment or condition label: approximately nine-day PBMC culture with coronavirus spike peptide pools or control peptides (ViraFEST assay). The study used the ViraFEST assay, which expanded antigen-specific T cells with peptide pools and then identified expanded clonotypes by TCR sequencing. The convalescent patients' positive SARS-CoV-2 PCR tests fell between March and December 2020, which was before the Alpha, Beta and Delta variants emerged in the United States. Roughly 2.1 million PBMCs per well were cultured in IMDM with roughly 5% human AB serum and approximately 9.8 IU/ml IL-2, plus 10 ug/ml peptide pools. Half of the culture medium was replaced with fresh IL-2-containing medium on days 3 and 7. After nine to eleven days of culture, CD4+ T cells were isolated by negative selection with the EasySep CD4+ T cell isolation kit. Ficoll-Paque Plus gradient centrifugation was used to isolate PBMCs from whole blood, and the isolated PBMCs were then either used fresh or cryopreserved at -140C. Triplicate wells were generally used for each culture condition.

This clonotype was sampled from a human donor who had recovered from COVID-19. The sequencing here drew on CD4+ T cells from blood, cultured in vitro, taken after SARS-CoV-2 vaccination. The receptor chain draws on TRBV10-3 and TRBJ1-1; TRBD1 is perhaps the D gene, given 5 matching bases. The nucleotide sequence is TGTGCCATCAAGGTGCGTTTAGGGGAGCCTGAAGCTTTCTTT. Its protein product is CAIKVRLGEPEAFF.